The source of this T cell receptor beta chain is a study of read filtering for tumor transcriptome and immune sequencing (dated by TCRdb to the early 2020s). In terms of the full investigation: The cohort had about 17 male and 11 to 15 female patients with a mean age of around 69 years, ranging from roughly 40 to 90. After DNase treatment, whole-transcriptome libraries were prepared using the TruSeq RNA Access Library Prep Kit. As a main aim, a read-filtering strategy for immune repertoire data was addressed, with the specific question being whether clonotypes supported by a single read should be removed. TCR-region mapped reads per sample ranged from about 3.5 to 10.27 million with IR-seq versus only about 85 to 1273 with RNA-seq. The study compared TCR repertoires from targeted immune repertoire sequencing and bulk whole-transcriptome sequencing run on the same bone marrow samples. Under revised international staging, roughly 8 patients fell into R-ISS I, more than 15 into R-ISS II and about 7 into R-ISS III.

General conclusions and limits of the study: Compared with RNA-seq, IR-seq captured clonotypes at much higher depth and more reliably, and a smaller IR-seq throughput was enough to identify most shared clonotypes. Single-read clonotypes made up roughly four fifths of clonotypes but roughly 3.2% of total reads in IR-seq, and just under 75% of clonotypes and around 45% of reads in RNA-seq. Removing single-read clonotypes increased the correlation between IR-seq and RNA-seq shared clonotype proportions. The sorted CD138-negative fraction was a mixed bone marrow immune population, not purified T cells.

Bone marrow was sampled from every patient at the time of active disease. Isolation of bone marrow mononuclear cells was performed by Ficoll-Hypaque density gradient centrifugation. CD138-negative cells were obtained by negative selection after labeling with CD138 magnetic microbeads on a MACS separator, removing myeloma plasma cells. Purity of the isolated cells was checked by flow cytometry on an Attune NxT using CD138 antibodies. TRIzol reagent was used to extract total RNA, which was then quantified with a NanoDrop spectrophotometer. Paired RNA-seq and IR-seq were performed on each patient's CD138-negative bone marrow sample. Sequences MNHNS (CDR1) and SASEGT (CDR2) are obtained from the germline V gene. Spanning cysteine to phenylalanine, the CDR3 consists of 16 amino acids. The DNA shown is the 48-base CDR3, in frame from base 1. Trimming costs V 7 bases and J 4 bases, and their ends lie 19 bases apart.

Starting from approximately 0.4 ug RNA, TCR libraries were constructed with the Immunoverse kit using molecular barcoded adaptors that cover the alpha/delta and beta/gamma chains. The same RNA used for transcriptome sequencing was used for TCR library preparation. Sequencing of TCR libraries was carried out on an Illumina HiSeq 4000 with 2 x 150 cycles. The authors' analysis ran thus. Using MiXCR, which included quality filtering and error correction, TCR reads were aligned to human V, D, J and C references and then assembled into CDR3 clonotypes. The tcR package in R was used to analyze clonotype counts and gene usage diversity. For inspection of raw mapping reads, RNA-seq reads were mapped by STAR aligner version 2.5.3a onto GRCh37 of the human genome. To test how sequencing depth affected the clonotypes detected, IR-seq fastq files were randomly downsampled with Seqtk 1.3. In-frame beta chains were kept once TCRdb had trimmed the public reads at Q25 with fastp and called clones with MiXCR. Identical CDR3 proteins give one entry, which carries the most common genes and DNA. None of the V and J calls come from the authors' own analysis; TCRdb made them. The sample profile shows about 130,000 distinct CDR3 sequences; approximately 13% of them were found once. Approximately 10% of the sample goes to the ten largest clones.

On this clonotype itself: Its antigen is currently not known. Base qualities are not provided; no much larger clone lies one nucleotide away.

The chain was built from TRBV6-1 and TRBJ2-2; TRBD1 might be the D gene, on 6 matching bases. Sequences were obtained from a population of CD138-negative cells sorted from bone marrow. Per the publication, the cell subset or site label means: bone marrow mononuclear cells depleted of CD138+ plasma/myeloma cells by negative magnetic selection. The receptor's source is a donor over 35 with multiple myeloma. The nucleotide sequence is TGTGCCAGCAAATCACCAGGGGCGTCAGGCACCGGGGAGCTGTTTTTT. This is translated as CASKSPGASGTGELFF.